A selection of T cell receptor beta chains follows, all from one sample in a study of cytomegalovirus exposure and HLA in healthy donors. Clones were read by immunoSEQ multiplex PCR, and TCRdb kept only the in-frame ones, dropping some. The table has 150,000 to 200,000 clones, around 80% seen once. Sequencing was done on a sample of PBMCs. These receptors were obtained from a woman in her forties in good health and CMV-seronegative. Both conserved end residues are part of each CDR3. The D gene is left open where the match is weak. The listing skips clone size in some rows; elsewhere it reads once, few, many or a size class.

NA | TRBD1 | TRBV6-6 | CASSPGTGRSYEQYF
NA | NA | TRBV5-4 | CASSLTGSLNYGYTF
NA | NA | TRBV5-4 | CASSPWRQAYGYTF
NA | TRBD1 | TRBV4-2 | CASSHNRDRENEQFF
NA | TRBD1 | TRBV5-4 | CASSLDGDRRTEAFF
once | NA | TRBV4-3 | CASSQGYRGHTEAFF
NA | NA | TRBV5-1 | CASSLGGSLRTLYNEQFF
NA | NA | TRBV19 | CASTPRGSDTQYF
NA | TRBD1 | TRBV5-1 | CASSEQGAPGELFF
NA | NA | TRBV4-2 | CASSQSPVATNEKLFF
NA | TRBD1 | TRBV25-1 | CASSAWTGEHYGYTF
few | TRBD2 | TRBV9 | CASSVPGTSGTGELFF
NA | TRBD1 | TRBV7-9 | CSSSPQVGTGDEGYTF
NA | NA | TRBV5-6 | CASSLGGTGNTIYF
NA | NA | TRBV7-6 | CASSPFTGGLNTGELFF
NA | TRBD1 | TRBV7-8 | CASSLQTGGLNTEAFF
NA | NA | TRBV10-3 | CAIMSQEVGNTIYF
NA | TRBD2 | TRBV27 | CASSLGLAGAYEQYF
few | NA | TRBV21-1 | CASSPRRSQETQYF
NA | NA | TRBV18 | CASSGGIQETQYF
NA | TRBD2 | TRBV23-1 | CASSQGAPPLAGGYEQYF
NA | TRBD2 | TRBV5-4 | CASSLASGGAGGDTQYF
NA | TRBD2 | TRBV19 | CASSLVAGGTGELFF
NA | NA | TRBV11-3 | CASSLAGRRSYNSPLHF
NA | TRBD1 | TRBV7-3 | CASSQGQGQTQYF
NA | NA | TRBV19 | CASSIGVQAPNEQFF
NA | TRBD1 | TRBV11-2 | CASSFAQGAGEQYF
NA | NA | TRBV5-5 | CASSLRQDNQPQHF
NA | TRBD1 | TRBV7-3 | CASSSLGQGSLDNEQFF
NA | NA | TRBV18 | CASSSLNVAGYTF
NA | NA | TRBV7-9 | CASSLWEIQQFF
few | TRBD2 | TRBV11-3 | CASKVLAGSYEQYF
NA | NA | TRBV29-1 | CSAWVRGAAGELFF
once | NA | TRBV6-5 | CASSRQFLTNYGYTF
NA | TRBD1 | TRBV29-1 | CSVSTGGAFYGYTF
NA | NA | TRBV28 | CASSLSGLSQETQYF
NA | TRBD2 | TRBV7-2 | CASSPSGISGRAETQYF
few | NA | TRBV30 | CAWRWGDNTGELFF
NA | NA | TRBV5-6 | CASTSDTSYEQYF
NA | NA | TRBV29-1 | CSVRENGANGLTF
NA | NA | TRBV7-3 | CASSLRGQETQYF
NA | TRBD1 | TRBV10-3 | CAIQQGQGTDTQYF
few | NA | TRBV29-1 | CSVDQDSSNYGYTF
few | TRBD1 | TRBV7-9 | CASSSQQGGAEAFF
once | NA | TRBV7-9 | CASSRDRGQNIQYF
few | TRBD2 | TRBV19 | CASSTPGGGYEQYF
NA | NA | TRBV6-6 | CASSPTLMNTEAFF
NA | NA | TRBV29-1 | CSVGGRGLHNEQFF
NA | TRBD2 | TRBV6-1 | CASTRTSGGEIEQFF
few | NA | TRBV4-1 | CASSLTGLQQPQHF
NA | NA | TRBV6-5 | CASSRGANEQFF
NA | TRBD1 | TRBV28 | CASGGGLGRPNPGANGLTF
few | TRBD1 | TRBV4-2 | CASSQGPGTGEGEQYF
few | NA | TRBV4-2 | CASSQEQGSGANGLTF